This T cell receptor beta chain was observed in a study of CD8+CD57+ T cells in acquired aplastic anemia. Researchers used genomic DNA as the template to profile TCR beta VDJ and CDR3. TCRdb used MiXCR to reprocess the reads, holding one entry per CDR3 protein. This table holds more than 150,000 distinct CDR3 sequences, 45% to 60% found once. General study points: A set of about 28 CD8+ CDR3 sequences was shared between patients and controls, and these sequences appeared highly expressed in patients.

On this clonotype itself: Its antigen is not known. One end of the junction varies from germline; a read error may be responsible.

Sequenced patients had shown CD8+CD57+ cell expansion by flow cytometry. Blood samples were obtained from patients who had received no prior therapy. The sequenced material came from sorted CD4+, CD8+, or CD8+CD57+ T cells (not recorded which) from PBMCs. This clonotype originated in a human donor with aplastic anemia.

The DNA for the CDR3 is TGTGCCAGCGGCCTAGCGGGGCTAACAGATGCGCAGTATTTT. As protein: CASGLAGLTDAQYF. The rearrangement links TRBV5-6 to TRBJ2-3, with 9 bases fitting TRBD2. This CDR3 region has 14 residues. Germline V gene sequence: CDR1 SGHDT, CDR2 YYEEEE.